This entry lists 19 T cell receptor beta chains sequenced from one sample in a study of T cell changes during pregnancy in multiple sclerosis. Repertoires were generated with immunoSEQ multiplex PCR, while TCRdb's copy carries only in-frame clones and drops some. The table records over 45,000 clones, around 90% of them present only once. The specimen comprised CD8+ T cells from peripheral blood mononuclear cells, sampled after pregnancy. Source of these receptors: a female donor with multiple sclerosis, enrolled in a pregnancy study.

The V call is TRBV19, the J call TRBJ2-3; 9 bases are a match to TRBD1. J gave up 6 bases and V 5 bases, and 9 bases lay outside the gene matches. Germline lookup yields CDR1 LNHDA and CDR2 SQIVND (reference sequence). The CDR3 contains 15 residues. The CDR3 protein is CASSLYRGPPDTQYF. Written as DNA, the CDR3 is TGTGCCAGTAGTCTTTACAGGGGGCCTCCTGATACGCAGTATTTT.

The chain has TRBV2 and TRBJ1-3; D not resolved. The length of the CDR3 is 16 residues. Germline-derived CDR1 and CDR2 are SNHLY and FYNNEI. V was trimmed by 0 bases and J by 6 bases, leaving 15 bases between them. The CDR3 region is CASSEARGGIENTIYF. Written as DNA, the CDR3 is TGTGCCAGCAGTGAAGCGCGGGGAGGGATCGAAAACACCATATATTTT.

The genes are TRBV25-1 and TRBJ1-1; maybe TRBD1 (6 bases). Trimming removed 4 bases from V and 2 bases from J, with 17 bases in between. This CDR3 is 16 amino acids long. Germline V lookup: CDR1 MGHDK, CDR2 SYGVNS. The CDR3 here is CASSATPGTINTEAFF. DNA of the CDR3: TGTGCCAGCAGTGCGACTCCCGGGACAATCAACACTGAAGCTTTCTTT.

The V and J genes are TRBV7-8 and TRBJ1-2, with 8 bases identical to TRBD1. There are 15 residues in the CDR3. Germline CDR1 SGHVS, CDR2 FQNEAQ. The ends lost 1 base at V and 6 bases at J; junction bases unmatched: 7. This CDR3 is CASSLDNRGVNGYTF. The CDR3 DNA reads as TGTGCCAGCAGCTTAGATAACAGGGGGGTCAATGGCTACACCTTC.

CDR3 in amino acids: CASSATSGGFSDTQYF. Written as DNA, the CDR3 is TGTGCCAGCAGCGCAACCTCAGGGGGCTTTAGTGATACGCAGTATTTT. The chain is built from TRBV9 and TRBJ2-3; 8 nucleotides match TRBD1. Germline lookup yields CDR1 SGDLS and CDR2 YYNGEE. The trim removed 3 bases at V and 6 bases at J, leaving 12 bases unmatched. The CDR3 length is 16 residues.

The chain links TRBV11-1 to TRBJ1-2; tentative D call: TRBD1 (6 bases). Trimming took off 5 bases at V and 5 bases at J, with 24 bases between the two ends. The V gene's germline CDR1 is SGHAT and CDR2 FQDESV (reference sequence). The CDR3 has 17 residues. The CDR3 sequence: CASSPEPAGAPTYGYTF. The CDR3 DNA sequence: TGTGCCAGCAGCCCAGAACCCGCGGGGGCCCCTACTTATGGCTACACCTTC.

The rearrangement joins TRBV27 to TRBJ2-7; TRBD1 matches at 10 bases. Germline V CDR1 and CDR2: MNHEY, SMNVEV (reference sequence). The CDR3 totals 14 residues. After removal of 6 bases from V and 3 bases from J, the junction contained 5 bases not matched to a gene. The CDR3 reads CASRPGQGIYEQYF. Here the CDR3 DNA reads TGTGCCAGCAGACCGGGACAGGGGATCTACGAGCAGTACTTC.

The V and J genes are TRBV5-6 and TRBJ2-1; the match to TRBD1 covers 7 bases. Trimming cost V 4 bases and J 6 bases; bases outside gene matches: 7. Germline CDR1 is SGHDT and CDR2 is YYEEEE. This CDR3 comprises 14 residues. This CDR3 reads CASSARDSGNEQFF. The CDR3 nucleotides read TGTGCCAGCAGCGCCCGGGACAGCGGCAATGAGCAGTTCTTC.

CDR3: CASSEWSGLAENNEQFF. In DNA, the CDR3 is TGTGCCAGCAGTGAATGGTCAGGACTAGCGGAGAACAATGAGCAGTTCTTC. The V and J genes are TRBV25-1 and TRBJ2-1; 10 bases line up with TRBD2. CDR1 is MGHDK, CDR2 SYGVNS, per germline. The CDR3 has 17 amino acids. V was pared by 1 base and J by 5 bases, with 8 bases of the junction left unmatched.

V is TRBV5-8 and J is TRBJ1-5; D not certain. The V end lost 0 bases, the J end lost 0 bases, and 7 bases lay between the germline ends. Germline V lookup: CDR1 SGHTS, CDR2 YDEGEE. The CDR3 is 15 amino acids. The CDR3 DNA sequence: TGTGCCAGCAGCTTGGCACCAGATAGCAATCAGCCCCAGCATTTT. It translates to CASSLAPDSNQPQHF. Together with reference TRBV5-8 and TRBJ1-5, the CDR3 gives the full variable domain: EAGVTQSPTHLIKTRGQQATLRCSPISGHTSVYWYQQALGLGLQFLLWYDEGEERNRGNFPPRFSGRQFPNYSSELNVNALELEDSALYLCASSLAPDSNQPQHFGDGTRLSIL.

V gene TRBV21-1 combines with J gene TRBJ2-2; TRBD1 was called by the table and not checked on the DNA. TRBV21-1 is given as a pseudogene. The CDR3 totals 15 residues. CDR3 protein: CASRMSRGRVGELFF. The CDR3 nucleotides are TGTGCCAGCAGGATGAGCAGGGGGCGCGTCGGGGAGCTGTTTTTT.

In this sample, this clone turned up once. The chain combines TRBV15 with TRBJ1-3; 8 bases are a match to TRBD1. Germline lookup yields CDR1 LNHNV and CDR2 YYDKDF (reference sequence). CDR3 length equals 15 residues. Losses at the gene ends were 4 bases for V and 12 bases for J; bases not matched to a gene: 14. This CDR3 reads CATSNPDRVAWVIYF. CDR3 DNA sequence: TGTGCCACCAGCAACCCGGACAGGGTGGCCTGGGTCATATATTTT.

The chain couples TRBV27 to TRBJ2-7, with 9 bases identical to TRBD1. CDR3 size: 17 residues. Germline V gene lookup returns CDR1 MNHEY and CDR2 SMNVEV (reference sequence). V gave up 1 base and J gave up 6 bases; unmatched junction bases: 13. The chain's CDR3 is CASSLCEPGQGSCEQYF. CDR3 in DNA: TGTGCCAGCAGTTTATGCGAGCCGGGACAGGGTAGTTGCGAGCAGTACTTC.

The rearrangement links TRBV4-1 to TRBJ1-2; 7 positions agree with TRBD1. J lost 2 bases, V lost 0 bases, and 9 bases had no gene match. Germline assignment: CDR1 MGHRA and CDR2 YSYEKL. The CDR3 consists of 17 residues. CDR3 sequence reads: CASSQEKTGVGNYGYTF. The CDR3, as DNA: TGCGCCAGCAGCCAAGAGAAAACAGGGGTCGGGAACTATGGCTACACCTTC.

This clone appeared a few times. The chain uses TRBV7-9 and TRBJ1-1, with a tentative D call TRBD1 (5 bases). Between the trimmed V and J ends, which lost 5 bases and 6 bases, there was a span of 13 bases. Germline CDR1 reads SEHNR; CDR2 reads FQNEAQ (reference sequence). The length of the CDR3 is 13 residues. DNA of the CDR3: TGTGCCAGCAGCCCGCCGGGGGGGGCTGAAGCTTTCTTT. Encoded protein: CASSPPGGAEAFF.

The chain recombines TRBV7-8 with TRBJ2-7; 7 bases map to TRBD2. The CDR3 has 15 amino acids. The V segment lost 3 bases and the J segment 2 bases; nucleotides outside the gene matches: 7. Germline CDR1 SGHVS, CDR2 FQNEAQ. The CDR3 bases are TGTGCCAGCAGCTTGATGTCCGGGACTACCTACGAGCAGTACTTC. This codes for CASSLMSGTTYEQYF.

This clone was observed a few times. The rearrangement links TRBV6-4 to TRBJ2-3; a possible D gene is TRBD2 (5 bases). V lost 5 bases and J 1 base, leaving 10 bases between the germline ends. The germline V gene has CDR1 MRHNA and CDR2 SNTAGT. The length of the CDR3 is 14 residues. CDR3 residues: CASSFDGGTDTQYF. As DNA, the CDR3 is TGTGCCAGCAGTTTCGACGGGGGCACAGATACGCAGTATTTT.

This clone was seen a handful of times. The chain uses TRBV27 and TRBJ1-5, with a possible D match to TRBD1 (6 bases). Looked up from germline, CDR1 is MNHEY and CDR2 is SMNVEV (reference sequence). Trimming removed 1 base at V and 4 bases at J, with 11 bases between. This CDR3 has 15 residues. CDR3 DNA: TGTGCCAGCAGTTTATGGGCAGGGGCAAATCAGCCCCAGCATTTT. It encodes CASSLWAGANQPQHF.

This sequence joins TRBV6-5 and TRBJ2-2; 8 bases fit TRBD2. V trimming: 4 bases; J trimming: 3 bases; junction bases outside the gene matches: 4. CDR3 length: 15 amino acids. Per the germline V gene, CDR1 is MNHEY and CDR2 is SVGAGI. CDR3 in amino acids: CASSSTGGDTGELFF. CDR3 nucleotide sequence: TGTGCCAGCAGTTCAACCGGGGGGGACACCGGGGAGCTGTTTTTT.